The present TCR beta chain was sequenced within a study of shared clonotypes between healthy human individuals. Looked up from germline, CDR1 is SEHNR and CDR2 is FQNEAQ (reference sequence). The CDR3 contains 11 residues. V lost 1 base and J lost 7, with 4 bases in between. Naive CD45RA+ and memory CD45RA-negative subsets were split from CD4+ cells. Approximately 30,000 T cell genomes (roughly 0.2 ug DNA) went into each sorted-subset replicate. TCRdb's table, derived via immunoSEQ multiplex PCR, lists solely in-frame clones and lacks some. Of under 2.5 million clones in the sample, 92% are singletons; the top ten hold approximately 0.4%. This clone turned up a few times.

The sequence was collected from a man between 18 and 35 years old in good health. Some clones in this sample may be carry-over from other donors' samples. The sample taken for sequencing was naive CD4+ T cells from PBMCs. Noted subset: CD45RA+ positively selected. The chain is built from TRBV7-9 and TRBJ1-1; no reliable D call. CDR3 bases: TGTGCCAGCAGCTTAGATGGTGAAGCTTTCTTT. This gives the protein CASSLDGEAFF. Supplemented by reference TRBV7-9 and TRBJ1-1, the full variable domain reads DTGVSQNPRHKITKRGQNVTFRCDPISEHNRLYWYRQTLGQGPEFLTYFQNEAQLEKSRLLSDRFSAERPKGSFSTLEIQRTEQGDSAMYLCASSLDGEAFFGQGTRLTVV.